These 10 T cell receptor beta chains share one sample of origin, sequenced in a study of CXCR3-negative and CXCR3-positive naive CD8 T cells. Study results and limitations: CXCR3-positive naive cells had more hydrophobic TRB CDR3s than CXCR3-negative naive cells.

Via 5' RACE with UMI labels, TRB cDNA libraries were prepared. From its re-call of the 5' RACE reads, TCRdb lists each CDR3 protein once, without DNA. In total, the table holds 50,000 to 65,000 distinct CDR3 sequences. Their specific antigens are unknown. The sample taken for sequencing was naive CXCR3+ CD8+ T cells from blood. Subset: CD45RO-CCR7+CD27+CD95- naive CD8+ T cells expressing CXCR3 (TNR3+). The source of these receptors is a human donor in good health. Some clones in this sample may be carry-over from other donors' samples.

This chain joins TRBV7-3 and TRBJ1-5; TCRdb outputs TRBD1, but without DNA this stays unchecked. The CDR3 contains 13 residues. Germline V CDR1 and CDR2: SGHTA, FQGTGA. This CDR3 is CASSLGGDQPQHF. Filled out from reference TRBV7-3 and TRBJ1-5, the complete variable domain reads GAGVSQTPSNKVTEKGKYVELRCDPISGHTALYWYRQSLGQGPEFLIYFQGTGAADDSGLPNDRFFAVRPEGSVSTLKIQRTERGDSAVYLCASSLGGDQPQHFGDGTRLSIL.

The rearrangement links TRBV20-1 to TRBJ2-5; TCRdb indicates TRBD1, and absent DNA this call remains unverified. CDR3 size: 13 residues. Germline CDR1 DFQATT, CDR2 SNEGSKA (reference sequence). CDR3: CSARWGQTETQYF.

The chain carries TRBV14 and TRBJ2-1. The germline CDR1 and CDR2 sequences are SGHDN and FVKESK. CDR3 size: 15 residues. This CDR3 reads CASSQALSSYNEQFF.

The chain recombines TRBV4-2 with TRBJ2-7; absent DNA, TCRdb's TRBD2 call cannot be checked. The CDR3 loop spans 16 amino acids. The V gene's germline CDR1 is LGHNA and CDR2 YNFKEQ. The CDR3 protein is CASSQGPAGITYEQYF.

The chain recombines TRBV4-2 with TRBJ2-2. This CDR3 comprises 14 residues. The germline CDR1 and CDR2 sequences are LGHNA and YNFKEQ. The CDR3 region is CASSQERKPGELFF.

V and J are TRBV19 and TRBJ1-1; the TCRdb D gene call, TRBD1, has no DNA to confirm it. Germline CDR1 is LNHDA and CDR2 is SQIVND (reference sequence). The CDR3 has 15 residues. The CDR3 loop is CASSVQGGSGTEAFF.

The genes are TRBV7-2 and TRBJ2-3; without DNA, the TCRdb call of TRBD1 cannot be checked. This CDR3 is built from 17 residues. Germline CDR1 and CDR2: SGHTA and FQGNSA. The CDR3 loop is CASSRYPPRGGTDTQYF.

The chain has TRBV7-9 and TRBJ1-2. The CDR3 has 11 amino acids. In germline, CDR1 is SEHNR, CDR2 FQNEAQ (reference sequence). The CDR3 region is CASSLNYGYTF.

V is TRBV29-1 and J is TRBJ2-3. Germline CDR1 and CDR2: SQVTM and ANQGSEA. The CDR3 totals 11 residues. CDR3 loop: CSVDRTDTQYF.

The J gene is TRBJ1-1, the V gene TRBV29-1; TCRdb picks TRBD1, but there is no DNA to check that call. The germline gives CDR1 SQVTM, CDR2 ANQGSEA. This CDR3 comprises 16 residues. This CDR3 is CSVEDPQGAFRTEAFF.